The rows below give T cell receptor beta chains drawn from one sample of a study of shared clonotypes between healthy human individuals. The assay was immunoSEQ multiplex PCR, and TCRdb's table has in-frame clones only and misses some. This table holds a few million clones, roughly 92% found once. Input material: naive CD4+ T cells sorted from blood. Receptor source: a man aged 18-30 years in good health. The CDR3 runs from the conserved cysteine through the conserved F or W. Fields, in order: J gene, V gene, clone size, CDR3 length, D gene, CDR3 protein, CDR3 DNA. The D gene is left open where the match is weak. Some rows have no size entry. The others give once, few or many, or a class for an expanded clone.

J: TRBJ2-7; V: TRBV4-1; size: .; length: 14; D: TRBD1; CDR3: CASSHPGQDYEQYF; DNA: TGCGCCAGCAGCCACCCGGGACAGGACTACGAGCAGTACTTC
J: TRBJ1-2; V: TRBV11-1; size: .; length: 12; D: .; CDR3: CASSMSNYGYTF; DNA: TGTGCCAGCAGTATGAGTAACTATGGCTACACCTTC
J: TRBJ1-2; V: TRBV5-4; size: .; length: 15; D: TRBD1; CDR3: CASSRTGAGLYGYTF; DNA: TGTGCCAGCAGCCGGACAGGCGCGGGACTCTATGGCTACACCTTC
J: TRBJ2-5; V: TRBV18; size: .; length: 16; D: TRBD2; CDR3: CASSPLGGLLGETQYF; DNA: TGTGCCAGCTCACCACTCGGGGGACTACTGGGAGAGACCCAGTACTTC
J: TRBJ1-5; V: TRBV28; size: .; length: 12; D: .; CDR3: CASTLPPGGSYF; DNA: TGTGCCAGCACCCTCCCCCCCGGGGGTTCTTACTTT
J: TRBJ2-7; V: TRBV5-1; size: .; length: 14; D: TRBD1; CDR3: CASSSSGTGGEQYF; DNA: TGCGCCAGCAGCTCATCCGGGACAGGGGGCGAGCAGTACTTC
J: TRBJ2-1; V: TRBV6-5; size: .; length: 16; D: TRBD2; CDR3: CASSYTGGTKGNEQFF; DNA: TGTGCCAGCAGTTACACGGGAGGGACGAAGGGGAATGAGCAGTTCTTC
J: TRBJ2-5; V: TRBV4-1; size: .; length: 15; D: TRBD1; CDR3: CASSQAPDRVETQYF; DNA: TGCGCCAGCAGCCAAGCACCCGACAGGGTTGAGACCCAGTACTTC
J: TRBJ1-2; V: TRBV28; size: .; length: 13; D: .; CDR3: CASSLGSDDGYTF; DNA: TGTGCCAGCAGTTTAGGATCCGACGATGGCTACACCTTC
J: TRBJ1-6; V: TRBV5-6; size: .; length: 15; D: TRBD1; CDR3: CASSLLDRDNSPLHF; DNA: TGTGCCAGCAGCTTGCTAGACAGGGATAATTCACCCCTCCACTTT
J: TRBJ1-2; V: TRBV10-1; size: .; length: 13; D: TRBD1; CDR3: CASSYGQDYGYTF; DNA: TGCGCCAGCAGTTATGGACAGGACTATGGCTACACCTTC
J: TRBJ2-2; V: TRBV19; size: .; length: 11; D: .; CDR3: CASRGTGELFF; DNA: TGTGCCAGTAGGGGCACCGGGGAGCTGTTTTTT
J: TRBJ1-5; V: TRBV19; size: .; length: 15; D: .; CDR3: CASSTTGSSNQPQHF; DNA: TGTGCCAGTAGTACGACAGGCTCGAGCAATCAGCCCCAGCATTTT
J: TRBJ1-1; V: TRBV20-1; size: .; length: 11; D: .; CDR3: CSAPDGLKAFF; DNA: TGCAGTGCCCCGGACGGGTTAAAGGCTTTCTTT
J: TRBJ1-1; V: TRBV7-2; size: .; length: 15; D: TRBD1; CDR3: CASSLGAGGRGEAFF; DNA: TGTGCCAGCAGCTTAGGCGCAGGGGGCCGAGGTGAAGCTTTCTTT
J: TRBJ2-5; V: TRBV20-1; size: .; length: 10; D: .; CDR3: CSAPGETQYF; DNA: TGCAGTGCCCCGGGAGAGACCCAGTACTTC
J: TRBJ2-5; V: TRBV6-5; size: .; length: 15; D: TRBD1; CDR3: CASRALGQGKETQYF; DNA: TGTGCCAGCAGAGCTCTGGGACAGGGAAAAGAGACCCAGTACTTC
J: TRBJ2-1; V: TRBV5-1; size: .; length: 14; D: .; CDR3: CASAGSSSYNEQFF; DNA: TGCGCCAGCGCCGGGAGTAGCTCCTACAATGAGCAGTTCTTC
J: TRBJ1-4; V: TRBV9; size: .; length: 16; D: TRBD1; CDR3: CASSRTGVTGNEKLFF; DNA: TGTGCCAGCAGCAGAACAGGGGTAACGGGTAATGAAAAACTGTTTTTT
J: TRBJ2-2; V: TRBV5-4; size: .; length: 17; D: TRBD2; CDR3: CASSLPGLAGGTGELFF; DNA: TGTGCCAGCAGCCTACCCGGACTAGCGGGAGGAACCGGGGAGCTGTTTTTT
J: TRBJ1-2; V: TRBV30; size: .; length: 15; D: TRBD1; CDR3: CAWRSAGQPRVGYTF; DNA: TGTGCCTGGAGGTCTGCGGGACAGCCCAGGGTGGGCTACACCTTC
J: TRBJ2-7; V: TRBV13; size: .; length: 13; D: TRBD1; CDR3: CASARQGTYEQYF; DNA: TGTGCCAGCGCGAGACAGGGGACCTACGAGCAGTACTTC
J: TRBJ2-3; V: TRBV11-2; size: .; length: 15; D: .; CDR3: CASSLGDSRGDTQYF; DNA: TGTGCCAGCAGCTTGGGGGACTCCCGCGGAGATACGCAGTATTTT
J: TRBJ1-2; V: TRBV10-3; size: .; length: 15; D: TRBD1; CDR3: CAISGLDRGYYGYTF; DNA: TGTGCCATCAGTGGGCTGGACAGGGGATACTATGGCTACACCTTC
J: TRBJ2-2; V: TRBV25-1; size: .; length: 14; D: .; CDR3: CASSDSSVSGELFF; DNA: TGTGCCAGCAGTGATAGTAGCGTTTCCGGGGAGCTGTTTTTT
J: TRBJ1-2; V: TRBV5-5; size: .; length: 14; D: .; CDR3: CASSLSYGSNGYTF; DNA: TGTGCCAGCAGCTTGTCGTACGGTTCGAATGGCTACACCTTC
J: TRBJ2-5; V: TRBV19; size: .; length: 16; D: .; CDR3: CASSMGGRGPRETQYF; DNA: TGTGCCAGTAGTATGGGTGGGCGGGGTCCCCGGGAGACCCAGTACTTC
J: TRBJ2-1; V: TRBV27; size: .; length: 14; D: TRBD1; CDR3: CASSTSSGTVEQFF; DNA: TGTGCCAGCAGTACGAGCTCCGGGACAGTCGAGCAGTTCTTC
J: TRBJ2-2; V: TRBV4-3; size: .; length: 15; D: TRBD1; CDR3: CASSFTGAGTGELFF; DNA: TGCGCCAGCAGCTTCACAGGGGCTGGGACCGGGGAGCTGTTTTTT
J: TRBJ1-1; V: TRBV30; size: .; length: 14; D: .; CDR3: CAWRPKRVNTEAFF; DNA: TGTGCCTGGAGGCCTAAAAGGGTGAACACTGAAGCTTTCTTT
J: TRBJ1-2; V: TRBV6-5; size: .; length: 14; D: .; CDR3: CASSYGGAEYGYTF; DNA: TGTGCCAGCAGTTACGGTGGGGCCGAGTATGGCTACACCTTC
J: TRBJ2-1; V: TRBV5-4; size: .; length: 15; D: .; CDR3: CASSPYGGGGNEQFF; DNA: TGTGCCAGCAGCCCCTACGGGGGAGGAGGGAATGAGCAGTTCTTC
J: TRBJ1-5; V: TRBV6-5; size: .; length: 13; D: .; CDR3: CASSRDGNQPQHF; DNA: TGTGCCAGCAGTCGGGACGGCAATCAGCCCCAGCATTTT
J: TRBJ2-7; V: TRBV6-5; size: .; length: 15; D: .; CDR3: CASSRLGLLVDEQYF; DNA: TGTGCCAGCAGTAGGCTAGGGTTGCTGGTTGACGAGCAGTACTTC
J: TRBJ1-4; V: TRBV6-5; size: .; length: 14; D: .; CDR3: CASSYNGLGEKLFF; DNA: TGTGCCAGCAGTTACAACGGGCTAGGTGAAAAACTGTTTTTT
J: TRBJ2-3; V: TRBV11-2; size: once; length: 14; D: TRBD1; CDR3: CASSWTGGTDTQYF; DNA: TGTGCCAGCAGTTGGACAGGGGGCACAGATACGCAGTATTTT
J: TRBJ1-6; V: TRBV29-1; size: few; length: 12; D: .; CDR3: CSVGDDNSPLHF; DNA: TGCAGCGTGGGGGACGACAATTCACCCCTCCACTTT
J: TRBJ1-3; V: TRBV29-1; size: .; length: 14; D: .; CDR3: CSAAGPLGGNTIYF; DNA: TGCAGCGCCGCGGGACCCTTGGGGGGAAACACCATATATTTT
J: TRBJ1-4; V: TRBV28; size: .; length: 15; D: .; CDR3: CASKERVATNEKLFF; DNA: TGTGCCAGCAAGGAAAGAGTCGCAACTAATGAAAAACTGTTTTTT
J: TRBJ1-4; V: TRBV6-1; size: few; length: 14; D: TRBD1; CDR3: CASRGTGKNEKLFF; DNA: TGTGCCAGCAGGGGGACAGGGAAGAATGAAAAACTGTTTTTT
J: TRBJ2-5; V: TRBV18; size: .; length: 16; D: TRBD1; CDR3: CASSRRGTGEKETQYF; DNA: TGTGCCAGCTCACGAAGGGGGACAGGGGAGAAAGAGACCCAGTACTTC